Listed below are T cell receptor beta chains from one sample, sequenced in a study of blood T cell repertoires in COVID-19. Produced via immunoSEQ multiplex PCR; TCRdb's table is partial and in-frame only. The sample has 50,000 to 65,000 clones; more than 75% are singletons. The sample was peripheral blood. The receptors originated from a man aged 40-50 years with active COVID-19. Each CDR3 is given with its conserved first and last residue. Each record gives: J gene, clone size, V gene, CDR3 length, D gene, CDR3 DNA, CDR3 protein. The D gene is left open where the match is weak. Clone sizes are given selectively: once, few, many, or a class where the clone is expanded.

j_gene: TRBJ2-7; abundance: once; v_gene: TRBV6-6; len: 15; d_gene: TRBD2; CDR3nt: TGTGCCAGCAGTGGGGGGGACTGCCCCCGTTGCGAGCAGTACTTC; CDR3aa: CASSGGDCPRCEQYF
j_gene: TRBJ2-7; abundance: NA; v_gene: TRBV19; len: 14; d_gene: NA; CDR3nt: TGTGCCAGTAGCACCCCGGGGAGCTCCTACGAGCAGTACTTC; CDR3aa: CASSTPGSSYEQYF
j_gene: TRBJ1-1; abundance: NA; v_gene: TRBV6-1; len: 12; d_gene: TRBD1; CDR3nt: TGTGCCAGCAGTGAAAGACAGGGGCAAGCTTTCTTT; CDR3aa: CASSERQGQAFF
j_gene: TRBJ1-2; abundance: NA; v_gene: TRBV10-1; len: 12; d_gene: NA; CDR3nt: TGCGCCATCACCTTAGCTAACTATGGCTACACCTTC; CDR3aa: CAITLANYGYTF
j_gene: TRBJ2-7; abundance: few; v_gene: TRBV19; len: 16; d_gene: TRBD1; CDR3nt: TGTGCCAGTAGTTCAGAGGACAGGGCCGGTTTGTACGAGCAGTACTTC; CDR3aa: CASSSEDRAGLYEQYF
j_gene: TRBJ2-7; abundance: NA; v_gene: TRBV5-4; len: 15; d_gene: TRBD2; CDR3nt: TGTGCCAGCAGCTTGGATCCAGCGGGAAAATACGAGCAGTACTTC; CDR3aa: CASSLDPAGKYEQYF
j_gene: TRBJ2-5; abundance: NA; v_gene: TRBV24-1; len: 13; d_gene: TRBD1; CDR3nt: TGTGCCACCAGTAGCTCAGGGGGAGAGACCCAGTACTTC; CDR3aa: CATSSSGGETQYF
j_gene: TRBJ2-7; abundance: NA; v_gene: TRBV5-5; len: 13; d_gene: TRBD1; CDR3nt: TGTGCCAGCAGCTTCTACAGGGGCTACGAGCAGTACTTC; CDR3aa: CASSFYRGYEQYF
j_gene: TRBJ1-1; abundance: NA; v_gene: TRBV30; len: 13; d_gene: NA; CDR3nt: TGTGCCTGGAGTGCGAGGGGGTACACTGAAGCTTTCTTT; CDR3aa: CAWSARGYTEAFF
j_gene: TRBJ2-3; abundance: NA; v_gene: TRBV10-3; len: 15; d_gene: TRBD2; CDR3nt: TGTGCCATCAGTGAGTTAGCGGGGACCACAGATACGCAGTATTTT; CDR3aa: CAISELAGTTDTQYF
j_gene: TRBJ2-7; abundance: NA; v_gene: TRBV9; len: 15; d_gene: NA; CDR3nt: TGTGCCAGCAGCGCGCAGGGATCTGGCTCCTACGAGCAGTACTTC; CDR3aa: CASSAQGSGSYEQYF
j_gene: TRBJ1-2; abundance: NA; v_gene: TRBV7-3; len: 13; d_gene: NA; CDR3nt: TGTGCCAGCAGCTTAATGGAGGGGTCTGGCTACACCTTC; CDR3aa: CASSLMEGSGYTF
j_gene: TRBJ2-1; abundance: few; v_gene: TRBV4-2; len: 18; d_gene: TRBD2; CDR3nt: TGTGCCAGCAGCCCGACCCCGACTAGCGGGAGGGCCTACAATGAGCAGTTCTTC; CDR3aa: CASSPTPTSGRAYNEQFF
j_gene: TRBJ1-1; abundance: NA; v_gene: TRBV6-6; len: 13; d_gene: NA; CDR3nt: TGTGCCAGCAGGCGGAAGTCGGACACTGAAGCTTTCTTT; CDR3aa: CASRRKSDTEAFF
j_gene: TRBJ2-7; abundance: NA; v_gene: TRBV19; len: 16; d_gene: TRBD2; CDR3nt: TGTGCCAGTAGTAGGGGACTAGCGGGAGGATCCTACGAGCAGTACTTC; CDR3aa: CASSRGLAGGSYEQYF
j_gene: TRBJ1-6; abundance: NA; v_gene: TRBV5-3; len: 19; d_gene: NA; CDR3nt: TGTGCCAGAAGCTTGGAGGGGTCCGCCGGCCGTAGAGATAATTCACCCCTCCACTTT; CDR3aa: CARSLEGSAGRRDNSPLHF
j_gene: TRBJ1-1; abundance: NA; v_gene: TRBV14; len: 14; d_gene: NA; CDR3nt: TGTGCCAGCAGCCAAGAATGGACAGACACTGAAGCTTTCTTT; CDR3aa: CASSQEWTDTEAFF
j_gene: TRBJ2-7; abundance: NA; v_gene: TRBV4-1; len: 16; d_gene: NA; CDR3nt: TGCGCCAGCAGCCATCAATGGGGTCAGGGGTGGGACGAGCAGTACTTC; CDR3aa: CASSHQWGQGWDEQYF